These T cell receptor beta chains were read from a single sample in a study of pediatric ulcerative colitis. Here immunoSEQ multiplex PCR was the method, and the copy in TCRdb shows in-frame clones only, minus some. This table holds fewer than 20,000 clones, over 70% found once. Sequencing used gut tissue. These receptor sequences come from a boy between 10 and 17 years old who was a control in a study of pediatric ulcerative colitis. The CDR3 runs from the conserved cysteine through the conserved F or W. A D gene is named only where the DNA matches it firmly. The size of a clone is reported for some rows only, either as once, few or many, or as a class for expanded clones.

V gene: TRBV2
J gene: TRBJ2-5
clone size: -
D gene: -
CDR3 DNA: TGTGCCAGCAGTGAAAGTTCTGCGGCGACCCAGTACTTC
CDR3 protein: CASSESSAATQYF

V gene: TRBV5-4
J gene: TRBJ2-1
clone size: -
D gene: -
CDR3 DNA: TGTGCCAGCAGCTTGGTCGGGAGCAACAATGAGCAGTTCTTC
CDR3 protein: CASSLVGSNNEQFF

V gene: TRBV18
J gene: TRBJ2-5
clone size: -
D gene: -
CDR3 DNA: TGTGCCAGCTCACCGGGCCAACAAGAGACCCAGTACTTC
CDR3 protein: CASSPGQQETQYF

V gene: TRBV6-4
J gene: TRBJ2-1
clone size: -
D gene: TRBD2
CDR3 DNA: TGTGCCAGCAGCCCTACCCCTAGCGGGGGTTACAATGAGCAGTTCTTC
CDR3 protein: CASSPTPSGGYNEQFF

V gene: TRBV7-2
J gene: TRBJ2-2
clone size: -
D gene: TRBD1
CDR3 DNA: TGTGCCAGCAGCGGACAGGGACCGAACACCGGGGAGCTGTTTTTT
CDR3 protein: CASSGQGPNTGELFF

V gene: TRBV5-6
J gene: TRBJ1-1
clone size: -
D gene: -
CDR3 DNA: TGTGCCAGCAGCTTGGTGCCGACAGGGAACACTGAAGCTTTCTTT
CDR3 protein: CASSLVPTGNTEAFF

V gene: TRBV19
J gene: TRBJ2-7
clone size: -
D gene: TRBD1
CDR3 DNA: TGTGCCACCCGACAGGGTTCCTACGAGCAGTACTTC
CDR3 protein: CATRQGSYEQYF

V gene: TRBV5-1
J gene: TRBJ2-3
clone size: -
D gene: TRBD2
CDR3 DNA: TGCGCCAGCAGCTTGCTCCCGACTAGCGGGGACACAGATACGCAGTATTTT
CDR3 protein: CASSLLPTSGDTDTQYF

V gene: TRBV7-8
J gene: TRBJ2-7
clone size: -
D gene: -
CDR3 DNA: TGTGCCAGCAGCTTAGATCCAGCGCTTAGCTCCTACGAGCAGTACTTC
CDR3 protein: CASSLDPALSSYEQYF

V gene: TRBV19
J gene: TRBJ1-6
clone size: -
D gene: -
CDR3 DNA: TGTGCCAGTAGCGCCGGGCCGCTCAATTCACCCCTCCACTTT
CDR3 protein: CASSAGPLNSPLHF

V gene: TRBV21-1
J gene: TRBJ1-3
clone size: few
D gene: -
CDR3 DNA: TGTGCCAGCAGCATCCTAAGAAACACCATATATTTT
CDR3 protein: CASSILRNTIYF

V gene: TRBV5-1
J gene: TRBJ1-1
clone size: -
D gene: -
CDR3 DNA: TGCGCCAGCAGCTTGCCTGCCGCTGGCACTGAAGCTTTCTTT
CDR3 protein: CASSLPAAGTEAFF

V gene: TRBV7-3
J gene: TRBJ1-4
clone size: few
D gene: -
CDR3 DNA: TGTGCCAGCAGCTTAGGTAAAGAGACAGAAAAACTGTTTTTT
CDR3 protein: CASSLGKETEKLFF

V gene: TRBV7-2
J gene: TRBJ1-2
clone size: medium-sized
D gene: -
CDR3 DNA: TGTGCCAGCAGCTTAGGTCTGGGGGACTATGGCTACACCTTC
CDR3 protein: CASSLGLGDYGYTF

V gene: TRBV28
J gene: TRBJ1-5
clone size: -
D gene: -
CDR3 DNA: TGTGCCAGCAGCCCAAGGACAGGCAATCAGCCCCAGCATTTT
CDR3 protein: CASSPRTGNQPQHF

V gene: TRBV11-2
J gene: TRBJ1-6
clone size: -
D gene: -
CDR3 DNA: TGTGCCAGCAGCTTACTCACAGTGAGGGTATCACCCCTCCACTTT
CDR3 protein: CASSLLTVRVSPLHF

V gene: TRBV7-7
J gene: TRBJ2-5
clone size: few
D gene: -
CDR3 DNA: TGTGCTAGCAGCTGGGCAGGACAAGAGACCCAGTACTTC
CDR3 protein: CASSWAGQETQYF

V gene: TRBV2
J gene: TRBJ2-5
clone size: once
D gene: -
CDR3 DNA: TGTGCCAGCAATATTCCAGCGAGTAAGGAGACCCAGTACTTC
CDR3 protein: CASNIPASKETQYF

V gene: TRBV6-5
J gene: TRBJ1-2
clone size: -
D gene: -
CDR3 DNA: TGTGCCAGCAGTGCATCCAGGAACGCCTATGGCTACACCTTC
CDR3 protein: CASSASRNAYGYTF

V gene: TRBV2
J gene: TRBJ1-5
clone size: -
D gene: -
CDR3 DNA: TGTGCCAGCAGTGAAAGGCACCAAGGGAATCAGCCCCAGCATTTT
CDR3 protein: CASSERHQGNQPQHF

V gene: TRBV5-1
J gene: TRBJ2-5
clone size: -
D gene: TRBD2
CDR3 DNA: TGCGCCAGCAGCCAATATAGCGGGAGAGAGGAGACCCAGTACTTC
CDR3 protein: CASSQYSGREETQYF

V gene: TRBV7-8
J gene: TRBJ2-5
clone size: -
D gene: -
CDR3 DNA: TGTGCCAGCAGCTTAACGACAGGGCGGGAGCAGACCCAGTACTTC
CDR3 protein: CASSLTTGREQTQYF

V gene: TRBV28
J gene: TRBJ2-5
clone size: -
D gene: TRBD2
CDR3 DNA: TGTGCCAGCAGTTCAACTAGCGGGAGGGAGACCCAGTACTTC
CDR3 protein: CASSSTSGRETQYF

V gene: TRBV6-5
J gene: TRBJ1-2
clone size: few
D gene: -
CDR3 DNA: TGTGCCAGCAGCCTCCGGGGGGGGGCGCAAGGCTACACCTTC
CDR3 protein: CASSLRGGAQGYTF

V gene: TRBV29-1
J gene: TRBJ1-5
clone size: -
D gene: TRBD1
CDR3 DNA: TGCAGCGTTGCCCCCGGGACAGGGAATCAGCCCCAGCATTTT
CDR3 protein: CSVAPGTGNQPQHF

V gene: TRBV11-3
J gene: TRBJ1-6
clone size: -
D gene: -
CDR3 DNA: TGTGCCAGCAGTCTCAACGGCTATAATTCACCCCTCCACTTT
CDR3 protein: CASSLNGYNSPLHF